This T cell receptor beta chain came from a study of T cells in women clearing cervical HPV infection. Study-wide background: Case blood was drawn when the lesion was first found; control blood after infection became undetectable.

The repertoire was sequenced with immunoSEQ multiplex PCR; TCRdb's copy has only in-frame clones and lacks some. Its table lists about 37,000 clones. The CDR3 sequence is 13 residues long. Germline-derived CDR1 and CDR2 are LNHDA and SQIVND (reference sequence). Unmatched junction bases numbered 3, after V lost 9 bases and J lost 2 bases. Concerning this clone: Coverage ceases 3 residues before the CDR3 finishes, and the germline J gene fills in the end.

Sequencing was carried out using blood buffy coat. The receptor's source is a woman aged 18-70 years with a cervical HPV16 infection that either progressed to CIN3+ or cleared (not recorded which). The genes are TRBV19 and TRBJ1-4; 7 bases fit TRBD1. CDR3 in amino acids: CARQGWTNEKLFF. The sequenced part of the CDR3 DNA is TGTGCCAGACAGGGGTGGACTAATGAAAAA.